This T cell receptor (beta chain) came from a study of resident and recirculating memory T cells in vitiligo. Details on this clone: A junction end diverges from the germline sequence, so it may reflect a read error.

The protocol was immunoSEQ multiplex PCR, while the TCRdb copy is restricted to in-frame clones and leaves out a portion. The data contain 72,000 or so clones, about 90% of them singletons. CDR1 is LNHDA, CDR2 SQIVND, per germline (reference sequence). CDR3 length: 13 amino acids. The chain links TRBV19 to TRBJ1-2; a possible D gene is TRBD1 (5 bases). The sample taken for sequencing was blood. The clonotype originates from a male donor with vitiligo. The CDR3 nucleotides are TGTGCCGGTAGTATAGACAGAGGATCTGGCTACACCTTC. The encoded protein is CAGSIDRGSGYTF.